One sample yielded the 26 T cell receptor beta chains listed below, sequenced in a study of neurological immune-mediated disorders. TCRdb re-called the 5' RACE reads with MiXCR, one entry per CDR3 protein. This table has tens of thousands of distinct CDR3 sequences, around 3.1% appearing once. Sequenced: PBMCs. These receptors all stem from a man between 35 and 55 years old with multiple sclerosis.

This clonotype was picked up many times. This chain connects TRBV6-1 to TRBJ1-1; the D gene is possibly TRBD1 (6 bases). Germline loops: CDR1 MNHNS, CDR2 SASEGT. There are 15 residues in the CDR3. V was pared by 4 bases and J by 1 base, with 13 bases between. The CDR3 sequence: CASSALQGKNTEAFF. The CDR3 nucleotides read TGTGCCAGCAGTGCGTTACAGGGTAAGAACACTGAAGCTTTCTTT.

In its sample, this clonotype was seen many times. The chain joins TRBV6-5 to TRBJ2-3, with D unresolved. The CDR3 contains 13 residues. V shed 2 bases and J shed 5 bases, with 8 bases lying between them. The germline CDR1 and CDR2 sequences are MNHEY and SVGAGI. Here the CDR3 DNA reads TGTGCCAGCAGTTACGTCAATGAAGATACGCAGTATTTT. As protein: CASSYVNEDTQYF.

This clonotype has a count of ten or more. The rearrangement links TRBV19 to TRBJ1-1, with TRBD1 matching 9 bases. The germline gives CDR1 LNHDA, CDR2 SQIVND (reference sequence). The CDR3 contains 13 residues. V lost 8 bases and J lost 8; bases outside the gene matches: 9. The CDR3 coding sequence is TGTGCCAGTGTTTCCGGGACAGGGTCCGAAGCTTTCTTT. This codes for CASVSGTGSEAFF.

This clonotype was observed at least ten times. This CDR3 is CASTQGGRGNEQFF. The CDR3, as DNA: TGCGCCAGCACCCAGGGGGGCAGGGGCAATGAGCAGTTCTTC. This chain uses TRBV5-1 with TRBJ2-1; D is perhaps TRBD1 (7 bases). Germline lookup yields CDR1 SGHRS and CDR2 YFSETQ. V was trimmed by 6 bases and J by 6 bases, leaving 16 bases between them. CDR3 length: 14 residues.

This clonotype was picked up many times. The chain links TRBV9 to TRBJ1-3; 11 nucleotides agree with TRBD1. Germline V lookup: CDR1 SGDLS, CDR2 YYNGEE. With 2 bases clipped from V and 0 bases from J, the junction kept 1 base outside the gene matches. The CDR3 runs 16 residues. The CDR3 sequence: CASSVGTGGSGNTIYF. CDR3 DNA sequence: TGTGCCAGCAGCGTGGGGACAGGGGGCTCTGGAAACACCATATATTTT.

This clonotype appeared many times. CDR3 sequence reads: CSARSGRADGELFF. CDR3 nucleotides: TGCAGTGCTAGATCCGGGAGGGCAGACGGGGAGCTGTTTTTT. The V call is TRBV20-1, the J call TRBJ2-2; 8 bases match TRBD2. The V gene end was trimmed by 2 bases and the J gene end by 7 bases; junction bases not matched to a gene: 6. From germline, CDR1 is DFQATT and CDR2 SNEGSKA (reference sequence). The CDR3 totals 14 residues.

The V gene is TRBV6-5, the J gene TRBJ1-2; the D gene is possibly TRBD1 (6 bases). This CDR3 has 16 residues. Germline values: CDR1 MNHEY, CDR2 SVGAGI. V lost 0 bases and J 1 base, leaving 12 bases between the germline ends. The CDR3 DNA is TGTGCCAGCAGTTACTCTTCAGGGGCTTATAACTATGGCTACACCTTC. The encoded protein is CASSYSSGAYNYGYTF.

In this sample, this clonotype turned up many times. V and J are TRBV29-1 and TRBJ2-2; D might be TRBD2 (6 bases). The V end was cut by 4 bases, the J end by 2 bases, with 14 bases between. Germline V gene data show CDR1 as SQVTM and CDR2 as ANQGSEA. CDR3 length: 15 residues. The CDR3 bases are TGCAGCGTTGCCCCCGGGACTGGAAACACCGGGGAGCTGTTTTTT. It translates to CSVAPGTGNTGELFF.

This clonotype is a singleton in its sample. This may come from a read error, since a much larger clone is one base off. The chain combines TRBV27 with TRBJ2-3; 8 bases match TRBD1. The CDR3 covers 16 residues. Trimming cost V 6 bases and J 4 bases; bases outside gene matches: 12. Germline V gene data show CDR1 as MNHEY and CDR2 as SMNVEV (reference sequence). CDR3 protein: CASSVAGTGFSDTQYF. CDR3 bases: TGTGCCAGCAGCGTTGCTGGGACAGGCTTCTCAGATACGCAGTATTTT.

The table lists this clonotype with many counts. This sequence joins TRBV28 and TRBJ2-1, with D possibly TRBD1 on 6 matching bases. The V gene lost 11 bases and the J gene lost 0 bases, with 14 bases spanning the gap. The CDR3 extends over 14 amino acids. Germline CDR1 MDHEN, CDR2 SYDVKM. This CDR3 reads CASRQVSSYNEQFF. CDR3 sequence (DNA): TGTGCCTCACGACAGGTTAGCTCCTACAATGAGCAGTTCTTC.

The sample holds many counts of this clonotype. The chain links TRBV5-1 to TRBJ2-7, with D possibly TRBD1 on 6 matching bases. The CDR3 length is 15 residues. The V end was cut by 4 bases, the J end by 7 bases, with 21 bases between. Looked up from germline, CDR1 is SGHRS and CDR2 is YFSETQ. CDR3 in DNA: TGCGCCAGCAGCCCCGGACAGCAGAATACAGGAGAGCAGTACTTC. Translation: CASSPGQQNTGEQYF.

In this sample, this clonotype turned up many times. The chain has TRBV5-5 and TRBJ2-3, with D perhaps matching TRBD1 (6 bases). Trimming took 3 bases from V and 2 from J, leaving 10 bases between them. The CDR3 contains 14 residues. Germline CDR1 is SGHKS and CDR2 is YYEKEE (reference sequence). In DNA, the CDR3 is TGTGCCAGCAGCTCGGGACAAAACACAGATACGCAGTATTTT. This gives the protein CASSSGQNTDTQYF.

This clonotype was seen many times. The chain recombines TRBV6-5 with TRBJ2-2, with a possible D match to TRBD2 (6 bases). The V gene lost 7 bases and the J gene lost 5 bases, with 11 bases spanning the gap. CDR1 and CDR2 from the germline V gene are MNHEY and SVGAGI. CDR3 size: 13 residues. CDR3 amino acids: CASTPLATGELFF. CDR3 sequence (DNA): TGTGCCAGCACCCCCCTAGCGACCGGGGAGCTGTTTTTT.

In this sample, this clonotype turned up many times. The chain carries TRBV5-8 and TRBJ1-2; D might be TRBD1 (6 bases). The CDR3 is 15 residues long. Trimming pared 4 bases from V and 0 bases from J, leaving 13 bases between. CDR1 and CDR2 (germline): SGHTS, YDEGEE. The CDR3 DNA reads TGTGCCAGCAGCCCCACGTGGACAGCTAACTATGGCTACACCTTC. It yields the protein CASSPTWTANYGYTF.

The table lists this clonotype with many counts. The J gene is TRBJ2-5, the V gene TRBV29-1, with 14 bases aligning to TRBD2. After removal of 8 bases from V and 4 bases from J, the junction contained 6 bases not matched to a gene. Per the germline V gene, CDR1 is SQVTM and CDR2 is ANQGSEA. The CDR3 contains 14 residues. Written as DNA, the CDR3 is TGCAGCTCGTCGGGACTAGCGGGAGTAGAGACCCAGTACTTC. This sequence encodes CSSSGLAGVETQYF. The complete variable domain, with remaining parts taken from reference TRBV29-1 and TRBJ2-5, reads SAVISQKPSRDICQRGTSLTIQCQVDSQVTMMFWYRQQPGQSLTLIATANQGSEATYESGFVIDKFPISRPNLTFSTLTVSNMSPEDSSIYLCSSSGLAGVETQYFGPGTRLLVL.

This clonotype appeared many times. The V and J genes are TRBV27 and TRBJ1-2, with TRBD1 identical over 9 bases. The CDR3 spans 14 residues. The ends lost 3 bases at V and 4 bases at J; junction bases unmatched: 3. Germline V gene lookup returns CDR1 MNHEY and CDR2 SMNVEV (reference sequence). The CDR3 DNA reads as TGTGCCAGCAGTTTCGGGGGACAGGGCTATGGCTACACCTTC. As protein: CASSFGGQGYGYTF.

This clonotype was seen at least ten times. V usage is TRBV11-2 and J usage is TRBJ2-3, with TRBD2 matching 12 bases. The germline gives CDR1 SGHAT, CDR2 FQNNGV. With V trimmed by 5 bases and J by 2 bases, 5 bases remained unmatched. The CDR3 length is 16 residues. CDR3 residues: CASSPLAGGLTDTQYF. For the CDR3, the DNA is TGTGCCAGCAGCCCTCTAGCGGGGGGGCTCACAGATACGCAGTATTTT.

This clonotype showed up many times. The chain is built from TRBV20-1 and TRBJ1-1; no reliable D call. V lost 3 bases and J lost 0, with 8 bases in between. Germline V CDR1 and CDR2: DFQATT, SNEGSKA (reference sequence). This CDR3 is 13 amino acids long. The CDR3 DNA sequence: TGCAGTGCTAGTAAGGGAGTGAACACTGAAGCTTTCTTT. Its protein product is CSASKGVNTEAFF.

This clonotype was seen repeatedly, ten times or more. Because it lacks the conserved phenylalanine or tryptophan at the end, this CDR3 is likely a read error. The DNA is left out, because the CDR3 cannot be placed on it with certainty; the CDR3 is given as TCRdb lists it. The V gene is TRBV5-1, the J gene TRBJ1-3. Termini included, the CDR3 measures 9 amino acids. Germline V gene sequence: CDR1 SGHRS, CDR2 YFSETQ. The CDR3 loop is CASSLGPTS.

This clonotype was counted only a few times. The CDR3 bases are TGCAGCGTTGGCAGCAGGGAAGGTCAGCCCCAGCATTTT. It specifies CSVGSREGQPQHF. The chain carries TRBV29-1 and TRBJ1-5; the D gene is possibly TRBD1 (5 bases). From germline, CDR1 is SQVTM and CDR2 ANQGSEA. The V and J ends lost 4 bases and 6 bases respectively, with 13 bases between them. The CDR3 spans 13 residues.

This clonotype was seen ten or more times. CDR3 amino acids: CSAGGQMNTEAFF. CDR3 DNA sequence: TGCAGTGCTGGGGGACAGATGAACACTGAAGCTTTCTTT. The gene calls are TRBV20-1 and TRBJ1-1; 7 positions match TRBD1. Germline CDR1 is DFQATT and CDR2 is SNEGSKA (reference sequence). The V gene end was trimmed by 5 bases and the J gene end by 0 bases; junction bases not matched to a gene: 3. The CDR3 covers 13 residues.

Only a few counts were recorded for this clonotype. V usage is TRBV5-1 and J usage is TRBJ2-5; tentative D call: TRBD1 (6 bases). Trimming pared 5 bases from V and 3 bases from J, leaving 14 bases between. The CDR3 runs 14 residues. The germline CDR1 and CDR2 sequences are SGHRS and YFSETQ. The CDR3 DNA reads TGCGCCAGCAGGGGAATGACAGGAGAAGAGACCCAGTACTTC. Encoded protein: CASRGMTGEETQYF.

The sample holds many counts of this clonotype. V and J are TRBV20-1 and TRBJ1-6; TRBD1 is a possible D gene (5 bases). Germline loops: CDR1 DFQATT, CDR2 SNEGSKA (reference sequence). Trimming removed 0 bases at V and 9 bases at J, with 12 bases between. The CDR3 runs 14 residues. Here the CDR3 DNA reads TGCAGTGCTAGAGATGCCAGGGTCAGTTCACCCCTCCACTTT. This sequence encodes CSARDARVSSPLHF.

The table lists this clonotype with many counts. The rearrangement uses TRBV6-5 and TRBJ2-5; no definite D call. The germline V gene has CDR1 MNHEY and CDR2 SVGAGI. V was pared by 10 bases and J by 13 bases, with 19 bases between. The CDR3 spans 11 residues. The CDR3 is CAIHELRGRYF. In DNA, the CDR3 is TGTGCCATCCACGAGTTGAGAGGACGGTACTTC.

This clonotype was counted at least ten times. The chain combines TRBV11-2 with TRBJ1-5; a possible D gene is TRBD1 (6 bases). Germline-derived CDR1 and CDR2 are SGHAT and FQNNGV. Trimming pared 5 bases from V and 2 bases from J, leaving 13 bases between. The CDR3 consists of 15 residues. The CDR3 DNA reads as TGTGCCAGCAGCCTAGTATCAGGGGGCAATCAGCCCCAGCATTTT. Translating it yields CASSLVSGGNQPQHF.

This clonotype was seen a handful of times. The chain carries TRBV7-9 and TRBJ1-1, with a tentative D call TRBD1 (6 bases). With 7 bases removed from V and 3 bases from J, the gap between germline ends came to 24 bases. Germline V CDR1 and CDR2: SEHNR, FQNEAQ (reference sequence). The CDR3 sequence is 17 residues long. CDR3 DNA: TGTGCCAGCAACACCCGAGGGGGGCCAGGAACGGACACTGAAGCTTTCTTT. It specifies CASNTRGGPGTDTEAFF.